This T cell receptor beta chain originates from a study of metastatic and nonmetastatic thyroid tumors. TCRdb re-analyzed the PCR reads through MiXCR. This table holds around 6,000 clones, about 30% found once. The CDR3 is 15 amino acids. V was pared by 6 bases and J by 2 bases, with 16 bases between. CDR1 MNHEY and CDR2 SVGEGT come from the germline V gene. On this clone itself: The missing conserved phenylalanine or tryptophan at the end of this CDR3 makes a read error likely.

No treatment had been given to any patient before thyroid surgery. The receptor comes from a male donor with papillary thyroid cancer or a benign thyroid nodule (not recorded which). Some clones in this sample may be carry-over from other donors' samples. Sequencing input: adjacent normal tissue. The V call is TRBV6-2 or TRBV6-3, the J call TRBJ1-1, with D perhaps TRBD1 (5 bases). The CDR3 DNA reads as TGTGCCAGCAGGACCAGGGTAGGGGAAAACACTGAAGCTTTCGAT. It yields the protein CASRTRVGENTEAFD.